This T cell receptor (beta chain) was recorded in a study of T cells in Graves' hyperthyroidism and ophthalmopathy. Lactation, pregnancy, other autoimmune disease or uncontrolled infection excluded patients. Germline V CDR1 and CDR2: SGHDN, FVKESK. CDR3 length: 19 amino acids. Trimming left V 1 base short and J 5 bases short, with 26 bases between. Study-wide results and caveats: Stable hyperthyroidism and ophthalmopathy were separated using 13 V-J signatures.

This clonotype was observed at least ten times. No antigen is known for it. RNA transcripts gave rise to amplified TCR beta CDR3 regions. HTBI primers were the set used in a first-round RT-PCR of the TCR CDR3. TCRdb reprocessed the multiplex PCR reads with MiXCR, giving one entry per CDR3 protein. The sample lists 500,000 to 750,000 distinct CDR3 sequences, 40% to 55% occurring once. The TCR originated in a woman aged 18 to 35 with Graves' hyperthyroidism. J is TRBJ1-1 and V is TRBV14; D remains unclear. Sequenced sample: peripheral blood or thyroid tissue (not recorded which). The CDR3 sequence is CASSQGRSGPLSGSTEAFF. CDR3 coding DNA: TGTGCCAGCAGCCAAGGGAGGAGCGGGCCGTTGAGTGGCTCGACTGAAGCTTTCTTT.